What follows describes a single T cell receptor (beta chain). Its target is not known. This sample is drawn from a study of shared clonotypes between healthy human individuals. Measured with immunoSEQ multiplex PCR; TCRdb has only the in-frame clones, and not every one. The data contain about 1,800,000 clones, about 95% of them singletons. Naive CD8 cells were CD45RO-negative, positively selected for CCR7, excluding terminally differentiated effector memory CD45RA+ cells. Study results and caveats: Naive CD4 clonotypes overlapped across a few donors at about 5%. Relative to memory subsets, naive subsets generally showed larger estimated richness.

The material sequenced was naive CD8+ T cells sorted from blood. This sequence was found in a man between 18 and 35 years old in good health.

The CDR3 region has the DNA TGTGCCAGTAGTATTATTGATGCCAAAAACATTCAGTACTTC. Its protein product is CASSIIDAKNIQYF. The chain links TRBV19 to TRBJ2-4; D remains unclear. Germline V gene data show CDR1 as LNHDA and CDR2 as SQIVND (reference sequence). V was clipped by 3 bases and J by 1 base, with 7 bases between them. This CDR3 is 14 amino acids long.